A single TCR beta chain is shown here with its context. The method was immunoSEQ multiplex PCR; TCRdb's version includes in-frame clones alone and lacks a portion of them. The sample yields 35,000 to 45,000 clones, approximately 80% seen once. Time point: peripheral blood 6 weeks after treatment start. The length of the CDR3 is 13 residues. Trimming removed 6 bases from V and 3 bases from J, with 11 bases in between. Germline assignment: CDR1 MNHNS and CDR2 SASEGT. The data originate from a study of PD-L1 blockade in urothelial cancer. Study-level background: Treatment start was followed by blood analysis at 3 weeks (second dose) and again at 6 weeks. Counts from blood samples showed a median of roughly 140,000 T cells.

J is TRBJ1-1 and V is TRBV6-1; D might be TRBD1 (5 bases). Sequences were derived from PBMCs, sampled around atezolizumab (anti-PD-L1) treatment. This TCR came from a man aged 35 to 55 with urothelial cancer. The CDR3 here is CASRKGKDTEAFF. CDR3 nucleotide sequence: TGTGCCAGCAGGAAGGGGAAGGACACTGAAGCTTTCTTT.